This note documents a single TCR beta chain sequence. The antigen it binds to is not known. Qualities for individual bases were not recorded, and no much larger clone is one base off. This sample was taken from a study of shared clonotypes between healthy human individuals (dated by TCRdb to about 2020). A note on the overall study: Two women and a few men aged 18 to 49 years were included in the cohort. For each donor, three plates each were used for CD4 naive and CD4 memory, two plates were used for CD8 naive, and one plate was used for CD8 memory. To estimate repertoire size and how much clonotype sharing occurs between individuals, the study deeply sequenced the blood TCR repertoires of a handful of healthy adults. To increase sequencing depth and limit assay-specific biases, TCR repertoire library preparation and sequencing were carried out by different laboratories using diverse techniques. Between about 0.85 and 8.9 billion PBMCs per donor were obtained by leukapheresis. Beyond this particular receptor, the publication reports: Rarefaction of sorted-subset datasets indicated incomplete sequencing despite the large sequencing depth. Compared with non-shared clonotypes, clonotypes shared by all four sorted-subset donors had higher generation probabilities. Because the study included a small number of donors, the genetic and exposure-history diversity represented was limited. Based on pairwise subsampling, the degree of clonotype sharing among donors was expected to be affected by sequencing depth. Only blood was sampled, and tissue TCR repertoires likely differ from those in blood. When several donors were compared, the shared fraction of clonotypes was about 5.5% for naive CD4, about 4% for naive CD8, about 2.5% for memory CD4, and less than 0.45% for memory CD8. Estimated clonotype richness was generally larger for naive than for memory subsets.

The donors were healthy, HIV-negative adults with no recently reported acute infections or vaccinations. Every donor was a Caucasian adult living in Nashville, Tennessee, USA. CD4+ T cells were enriched by magnetic negative selection, after which naive cells were positively selected on CD45RA and the negative fraction was taken as the memory subset. Blood was obtained by leukapheresis, after which PBMCs were separated by Ficoll-Histopaque density gradient centrifugation and cryopreserved in liquid nitrogen vapor phase. Analytical flow cytometry was used to check the purity and quantity of every magnetically sorted T cell population. Genomic DNA was isolated from each sorted fraction and quantified by UV absorbance on a Nanodrop 2000c. Using the deep immunoSEQ assay, TCR CDR3 regions were amplified from genomic DNA by multiplex PCR. Extracted genomic DNA from each cell subset was distributed evenly across all wells of several immunoSEQ 96-well plates, and each plate was treated as a replicate. For sorted subsets, 150 to 250 ng of genomic DNA, equivalent to 25,000 to 35,000 T cell genomes, went into each replicate PCR. Purified libraries were measured with a Qubit 3.0 fluorometer, size-checked on a Bioanalyzer 2100, and measured again with the KAPA Library Quantification kit. A separate single-read 150-cycle Illumina NextSeq 550 flow cell was used to sequence each immunoSEQ 96-well plate. Regarding the original processing steps: Because the immunoSEQ output included only junctional sequences and no quality scores, the filtering could not be the same as the filtering used for full-length reads. Sequences were annotated with PyIR, a Python wrapper for IgBLAST v1.9, and V/J genes and CDR3 were assigned using IMGT germline references. Reads were removed for weak V/J assignments (E-value above 1e-6), missing CDR3, stop codons, out-of-frame junctions, or ambiguous translated residues. V3J clonotypes were defined as sequences sharing the same inferred V gene, J gene, and CDR3 amino acid sequence. Percentage overlap between repertoires was calculated by dividing the number of shared unique clonotypes by the size of the smaller repertoire. RTK rarefaction, the Chao1 estimator, and Recon v2.1 estimates of unobserved clonotypes were used to assess repertoire richness. Generation probabilities were computed with OLGA for all TCRbeta clonotypes obtained by the gDNA method from several donors. Not all clones reach the TCRdb copy of this immuneACCESS table, which keeps in-frame sequences only. Checked studies attribute under half of the gap to unresolved V genes and leave the rest unexplained. V, J and clone size are those of that table, while D and trimming were read from the DNA. In all, the sample holds about 1.5 million clones, and more than 95% of those were seen once. The top ten constitute over 1% of the sample.

The CDR3 covers 13 residues, taking in both the cysteine and the phenylalanine. The CDR3 DNA has 39 bases and is translated from base 1. Here V drops 5 bases and J drops 9 bases, and the junction holds 7 bases not matched to any gene. Per the germline V gene, SGHAT is the CDR1 and FQNNGV is the CDR2. What was sequenced was naive CD4+ T cells sorted from blood. According to the study, the label for this sample's cell subset or site signals: CD45RA+ positively selected. This sequence uses TRBV11-2 and TRBJ2-1, with 7 bases aligning to TRBD1. The TCR originated in a young man in good health. The CDR3 corresponds to CASSTARDSEQFF. At the DNA level, the sequence is TGTGCCAGCAGCACCGCTAGGGACAGTGAGCAGTTCTTC.